The text below deals with one TCR beta chain. This record comes from a study of blood T cell repertoires in COVID-19. The wider study: PBMCs, B-cell-depleted T cells, or T cells were the source of the cDNA or gDNA that made up the material.

Germline V gene data show CDR1 as MGHDK and CDR2 as SYGVNS. The ends lost 1 base at V and 1 base at J; junction bases unmatched: 3. The CDR3 extends over 15 amino acids. Method: immunoSEQ multiplex PCR; TCRdb's copy keeps in-frame clones and lacks some. The sample contains some 64,000 clones, roughly four fifths of which appear only once. This receptor was obtained from a human donor in a cohort sampled during active COVID-19. The sample comprised peripheral blood. V and J are TRBV25-1 and TRBJ1-1, with 7 nucleotides matching TRBD1. For the CDR3, the DNA is TGTGCCAGCAGTGAATGGGCAGGGGGGAACACTGAAGCTTTCTTT. It is translated as CASSEWAGGNTEAFF.